This T cell receptor beta chain was observed in a study of T cell clonotyping in hematopoietic cell transplantation. Whole-study results and caveats: Pathologically expanded recipient clonotypes increased progressively from day 30 to day 180 as diversity fell. Broader posttransplant TCR repertoire diversity was predicted by graft donor and pretransplant recipient Inverse Simpson Index values.

This clone was detected only a few times. Antigen specificity is unknown. It may be a read error: a sequence one base away is much more abundant. Here immunoSEQ multiplex PCR was the method, and the copy in TCRdb shows in-frame clones only, minus some. The sample holds 5,500 to 8,500 clones, around a third seen once. Blood collection times were about day -28 and days 30, 100, 180 posttransplant. The material was peripheral blood mononuclear cells, obtained 30 days after allogeneic stem cell transplant. This sequence was found in a female patient in her 60s who had an allogeneic stem cell transplant, so the T cells may come from the graft donor. Some clones in this sample may be carry-over from other donors' samples.

CDR3 nucleotide sequence: TGTGCCAGTAGTACAGGGGGACGAGAAGCTTCCTTT. Translating it yields CASSTGGREASF. The chain recombines TRBV19 with TRBJ1-1, with 7 positions matching TRBD1. The CDR3 has 12 amino acids. The germline CDR1 and CDR2 sequences are LNHDA and SQIVND (reference sequence).